Listed below are T cell receptor beta chains from one sample, sequenced in a study of blood T cell repertoires in COVID-19. Assay used: immunoSEQ multiplex PCR; TCRdb lists only in-frame clones, some missing. The data show hundreds of thousands of clones, around four fifths seen once. The sequenced sample consisted of peripheral blood. The receptor source for this set is a woman of 80 years or more with active or convalescent COVID-19. Each CDR3 is given with its conserved first and last residue.

j_gene | v_gene | CDR3aa
TRBJ2-7 | TRBV14 | CASSQPPREQYF
TRBJ1-4 | TRBV19 | CASSGLNNEKLFF
TRBJ2-3 | TRBV5-1 | CASSSLTSSTDTQYF
TRBJ2-3 | TRBV19 | CACGIGTSTDTQYF
TRBJ1-2 | TRBV30 | CAWSVSAGYGYTF
TRBJ1-5 | TRBV19 | CASHPGDNQPQHF
TRBJ2-2 | TRBV30 | CAWIARAGATNTGELFF
TRBJ2-7 | TRBV6-1 | CASSKVQGAYEQYF
TRBJ2-3 | TRBV7-9 | CASSLVGGSTDTQYF
TRBJ1-1 | TRBV18 | CASSFGQMNTEAFF
TRBJ1-5 | TRBV19 | CASTKDRGNQPQHF
TRBJ1-5 | TRBV2 | CASSGENQPQHF
TRBJ2-5 | TRBV6-1 | CASSDGLAGYQETQYF
TRBJ2-3 | TRBV7-6 | CASSQWTSGGTDTQYF
TRBJ2-5 | TRBV5-1 | CASSQTGGRETQYF
TRBJ1-3 | TRBV7-2 | CASSQDSSGNTIYF
TRBJ2-5 | TRBV5-1 | CASSPLVSGQETQYF
TRBJ2-5 | TRBV4-1 | CASSQDHHQETQYF
TRBJ2-5 | TRBV4-3 | CASSQDLAGAYQETQYF
TRBJ2-7 | TRBV5-1 | CASSPRGLGAYEQYF
TRBJ2-1 | TRBV5-4 | CASSLALRTSYEQFF
TRBJ2-7 | TRBV11-2 | CASSEAGTSLYEQYF
TRBJ2-6 | TRBV7-2 | CASSLGPYPGANVLTF